The rows below give T cell receptor beta chains drawn from one sample of a study of shared clonotypes between healthy human individuals. The protocol was immunoSEQ multiplex PCR, while the TCRdb copy is restricted to in-frame clones and leaves out a portion. Seen here are fewer than 700,000 clones, around three quarters observed once, and the top ten hold 12%. Material for sequencing was PBMCs. The receptors derive from a woman in her 40s in good health. Some clones in this sample may be carry-over from other donors' samples. Each CDR3 is given with its conserved first and last residue. Fields, in order: clone size, D gene, V gene, J gene, CDR3 protein. A D gene is named only where the DNA matches it firmly. Part of the rows lack a size; the others show once, few, many or a class for expanded clones.

few,-,TRBV29-1,TRBJ2-1,CSVGPGTFLGQFF
few,-,TRBV4-1,TRBJ1-3,CASSRQGLVLSGNTIYF
-,TRBD2,TRBV11-3,TRBJ2-1,CASSSTLAGSYNEQFF
-,-,TRBV2,TRBJ2-3,CASSEIQGLAQYF
-,-,TRBV11-2,TRBJ2-2,CASSDLWEDPTGELFF
few,TRBD2,TRBV2,TRBJ2-7,CASSPESGRDEQYF
-,-,TRBV6-1,TRBJ2-7,CASLGTGPYEQYF
few,-,TRBV5-4,TRBJ1-2,CASSLGGPTNYGYTF
-,-,TRBV28,TRBJ2-7,CASSLSEISYEQYF
-,-,TRBV29-1,TRBJ2-5,CSVGGSQETQYF
-,-,TRBV6-5,TRBJ2-7,CASISPGNYEQYF
-,TRBD1,TRBV6-5,TRBJ2-1,CASRAGTGAYNEQFF
-,TRBD2,TRBV6-5,TRBJ2-1,CASSYGLANEQFF
once,-,TRBV30,TRBJ2-6,CAWSVGGGANVLTF
-,TRBD2,TRBV6-5,TRBJ2-7,CASRLAGGREQYF
few,-,TRBV6-5,TRBJ1-1,CASDVGTEAFF